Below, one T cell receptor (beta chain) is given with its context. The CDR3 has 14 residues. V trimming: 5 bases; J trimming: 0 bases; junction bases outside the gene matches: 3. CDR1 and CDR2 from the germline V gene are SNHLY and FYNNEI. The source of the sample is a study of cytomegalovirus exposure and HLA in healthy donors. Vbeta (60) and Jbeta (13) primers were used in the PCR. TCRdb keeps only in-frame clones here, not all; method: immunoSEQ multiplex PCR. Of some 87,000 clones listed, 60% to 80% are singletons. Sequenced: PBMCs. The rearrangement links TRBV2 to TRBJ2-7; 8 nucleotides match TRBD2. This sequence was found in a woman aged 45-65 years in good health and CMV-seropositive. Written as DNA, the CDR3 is TGTGCCAGCAGTTCCGGGACTAGCTCCTACGAGCAGTACTTC. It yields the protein CASSSGTSSYEQYF.